This entry lists 9 T cell receptor beta chains sequenced from one sample in a study of blood T cells in healthy people across ages. With a J-beta primer mix and a sample-barcoded 5' primer, a second PCR ran roughly 7 to 11 cycles. TCRdb passed the 5' RACE reads through MiXCR, listing each CDR3 protein once. In the table there are under 2 million distinct CDR3 sequences, approximately 32% of which are singletons. The sequenced sample was blood. The receptors were gathered from a woman aged 25 to 39 in good health.

This clonotype has a count of ten or more. This chain joins TRBV3-1 and TRBJ2-3, with TRBD2 matching over 9 bases. Germline assignment: CDR1 LGHDT and CDR2 YNNKEL (reference sequence). With V trimmed by 1 base and J by 2 bases, 7 bases remained unmatched. This CDR3 has 17 residues. CDR3 coding DNA: TGTGCCAGCAGCCAAGCGGGCGGGGGGGCTATCACAGATACGCAGTATTTT. It encodes CASSQAGGGAITDTQYF.

This sequence joins TRBV28 and TRBJ1-2; the match to TRBD1 covers 8 bases. The CDR3 runs 14 residues. V was pared by 3 bases and J by 4 bases, with 4 bases of the junction left unmatched. Germline V gene data show CDR1 as MDHEN and CDR2 as SYDVKM. The CDR3 loop is CASSFRDRSYGYTF. DNA for the CDR3: TGTGCCAGCAGTTTCCGGGACAGGAGCTATGGCTACACCTTC.

This clonotype was recorded a few times. This rearrangement joins TRBV5-6 to TRBJ2-7; 9 bases map to TRBD1. Germline V gene data show CDR1 as SGHDT and CDR2 as YYEEEE. The J segment lost 3 bases and the V segment lost 4 bases, leaving 11 bases of the junction unmatched. The CDR3 covers 16 residues. The CDR3 DNA reads TGTGCCAGCAGCCGAAAGCCCGGGACAGGGCTCTACGAGCAGTACTTC. It yields the protein CASSRKPGTGLYEQYF.

A remark on this clonotype: Being one base from a much bigger clone, this may be a read error. The chain links TRBV12-3 or TRBV12-4 to TRBJ2-1; 8 bases are a match to TRBD2. The J call is doubtful: the DNA matches TRBJ2-7 better. The CDR3 is 17 residues long. CDR3 DNA: TGTGCCAGCAGTTTAAGGACTAGCCTCAGCTCCTACAATGAGCAGTACTTC. Translation: CASSLRTSLSSYNEQYF.

This chain joins TRBV2 and TRBJ2-1; 8 bases match TRBD2. V gave up 3 bases and J gave up 4 bases; unmatched junction bases: 5. Germline CDR1 is SNHLY and CDR2 is FYNNEI. This CDR3 contains 15 residues. CDR3 in DNA: TGTGCCAGCAGTGATGTTAGCGGGGTTTACAATGAGCAGTTCTTC. Protein product: CASSDVSGVYNEQFF. Variable domain in full (rest from reference TRBV2 and TRBJ2-1): EPEVTQTPSHQVTQMGQEVILRCVPISNHLYFYWYRQILGQKVEFLVSFYNNEISEKSEIFDDQFSVERPDGSNFTLKIRSTKLEDSAMYFCASSDVSGVYNEQFFGPGTRLTVL.

A remark on this clonotype: A much larger clone differs by one base, so this may be a read error. The chain is built from TRBV7-9 and TRBJ2-7; D is unclear. The germline V and J ends were trimmed by 5 bases and 3 bases, with 14 bases remaining between them. The CDR3 loop spans 14 amino acids. Germline-derived CDR1 and CDR2 are SEHNR and FQNEAQ (reference sequence). In nucleotides, the CDR3 is TGTGCCAGCAGCCCAATGCCCCGAAACTACGAGCAGTACTTC. Encoded protein: CASSPMPRNYEQYF.

The sample holds a few counts of this clonotype. This chain joins TRBV6-2 or TRBV6-3 and TRBJ2-4; D may be TRBD1 or TRBD2 (5 bases each). The CDR3 covers 16 residues. Germline V CDR1 and CDR2: MNHEY, SVGEGT. The V end lost 5 bases, the J end lost 1 base, and 15 bases lay between the germline ends. The chain's CDR3 is CASSPGTFGAKNIQYF. DNA for the CDR3: TGTGCCAGCAGTCCCGGGACCTTCGGGGCCAAAAACATTCAGTACTTC.

At least ten counts were recorded for this clonotype. The chain joins TRBV28 to TRBJ1-1, with D tentatively TRBD1 (5 bases). The V gene's germline CDR1 is MDHEN and CDR2 SYDVKM. CDR3 length: 14 residues. The germline V and J ends were trimmed by 3 bases and 2 bases, with 10 bases remaining between them. Here the CDR3 reads CASSFGTFNTEAFF. The DNA for the CDR3 is TGTGCCAGCAGTTTTGGGACCTTTAACACTGAAGCTTTCTTT.

On this clonotype: One end of the junction fails to match germline, which may point to a read error. The CDR3 DNA follows: TGTGCCTGCAGCTTGGCGTTGACTAGCGTCACCCAGTACTTC. This gives the protein CACSLALTSVTQYF. V usage is TRBV5-6 and J usage is TRBJ2-5, with 8 nucleotides matching TRBD2. The CDR3 spans 14 residues. Looked up from germline, CDR1 is SGHDT and CDR2 is YYEEEE.